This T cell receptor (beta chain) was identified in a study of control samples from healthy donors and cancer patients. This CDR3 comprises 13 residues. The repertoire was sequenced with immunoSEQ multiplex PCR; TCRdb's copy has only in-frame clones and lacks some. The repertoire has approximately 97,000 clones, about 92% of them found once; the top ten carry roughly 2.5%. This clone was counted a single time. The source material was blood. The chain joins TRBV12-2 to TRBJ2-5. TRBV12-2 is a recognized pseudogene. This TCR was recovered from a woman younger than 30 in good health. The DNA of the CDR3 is TGTGCAAGTCGCTTAGTTGGAAAGGAGACCCAGTACTTC. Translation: CASRLVGKETQYF.